This T cell receptor (beta chain) is from a study of cytomegalovirus exposure and HLA in healthy donors. The study ran its PCR with 60 Vbeta and 13 Jbeta primers. Sequenced by immunoSEQ multiplex PCR; TCRdb stores in-frame clones only, minus some. The sample holds about 120,000 clones, roughly 80% seen once. Per the germline V gene, CDR1 is ENHRY and CDR2 is SYGVKD. The germline V and J ends were trimmed by 4 bases and 3 bases, with 13 bases remaining between them. This CDR3 has 14 residues. The sequencing input was PBMCs. V usage is TRBV10-3 and J usage is TRBJ2-7; D perhaps matches TRBD2 (6 bases). The sequence derives from a young man in good health and CMV-seropositive. The CDR3 reads CAISVAGLNYEQYF. CDR3 nucleotide sequence: TGTGCCATCAGTGTGGCGGGGTTGAACTACGAGCAGTACTTC.